The 24 T cell receptor beta chains given below trace back to one sample, sequenced in a study of CXCR3-negative and CXCR3-positive naive CD8 T cells. All TRB cDNA libraries came from 5' RACE performed with UMI labels. TCRdb re-called the 5' RACE reads and catalogs CDR3 proteins one per entry, DNA excluded. Here the sample table reports about 130,000 distinct CDR3 sequences. Sequencing input: naive CXCR3- CD8+ T cells from blood. Subset given: CD45RO-CCR7+CD27+CD95- naive CD8+ T cells lacking CXCR3 (TNR3-). These receptors were taken from a human donor in good health. Some clones in this sample may be carry-over from other donors' samples.

This chain joins TRBV7-9 and TRBJ1-1; TCRdb names TRBD1, which stays unverified in the absence of DNA. Germline loops: CDR1 SEHNR, CDR2 FQNEAQ (reference sequence). The CDR3 has 12 residues. CDR3 region: CASRGTDTEAFF.

This chain connects TRBV11-3 to TRBJ2-7; TCRdb's assignment of TRBD2 cannot be checked, as there is no DNA. The CDR3 contains 14 residues. CDR1 SGHNT and CDR2 YENEEA come from the germline V gene. CDR3 residues: CASSETSGSYEQYF. The full variable domain, in which reference TRBV11-3 and TRBJ2-7 provide the parts outside the CDR3, is EAGVVQSPRYKIIEKKQPVAFWCNPISGHNTLYWYLQNLGQGPELLIRYENEEAVDDSQLPKDRFSAERLKGVDSTLKIQPAELGDSAVYLCASSETSGSYEQYFGPGTRLTVT.

This chain links TRBV7-3 with TRBJ2-7; TCRdb proposes TRBD1, but this gene call is untestable without DNA. Germline V CDR1 and CDR2: SGHTA, FQGTGA. This CDR3 region has 15 residues. The CDR3 loop is CASSLEGILNYEQYF.

The CDR3 protein is CASSSGQGVPYNEQFF. The chain recombines TRBV27 with TRBJ2-1; the D gene TCRdb calls, TRBD1, cannot be checked with no DNA. Germline CDR1 is MNHEY and CDR2 is SMNVEV (reference sequence). The CDR3 has 16 amino acids.

This chain joins TRBV29-1 and TRBJ2-2; TCRdb indicates TRBD2, and absent DNA this call remains unverified. CDR1 and CDR2 from the germline V gene are SQVTM and ANQGSEA. The CDR3 consists of 17 residues. CDR3 sequence reads: CSVGLAGSLTNTGELFF.

The rearrangement joins TRBV7-8 to TRBJ1-2; lacking DNA, the TRBD1 call made by TCRdb goes unchecked. This CDR3 spans 15 amino acids. Germline V gives CDR1 SGHVS, CDR2 FQNEAQ. CDR3: CASSLIRGAYYGYTF.

CDR3 loop: CSAAPGTDYEQYF. This rearrangement joins TRBV29-1 to TRBJ2-7; TCRdb outputs TRBD1, but without DNA this stays unchecked. This CDR3 region has 13 residues. The V gene's germline CDR1 is SQVTM and CDR2 ANQGSEA.

The V gene is TRBV27, the J gene TRBJ2-1; TCRdb's D call, TRBD2, is unchecked because there is no DNA. The CDR3 loop spans 18 amino acids. CDR1 and CDR2 (germline): MNHEY, SMNVEV (reference sequence). CDR3: CASSVYKIAGGSYNEQFF.

The CDR3: CASSHRDYPGEQYF. The chain employs TRBV5-5 and TRBJ2-7; TCRdb names TRBD2, which stays unverified in the absence of DNA. This CDR3 region has 14 residues. Germline V gives CDR1 SGHKS, CDR2 YYEKEE (reference sequence). Filled out from reference TRBV5-5 and TRBJ2-7, the complete variable domain reads DAGVTQSPTHLIKTRGQQVTLRCSPISGHKSVSWYQQVLGQGPQFIFQYYEKEERGRGNFPDRFSARQFPNYSSELNVNALLLGDSALYLCASSHRDYPGEQYFGPGTRLTVT.

The chain combines TRBV5-5 with TRBJ2-6; TCRdb's D call, TRBD1, is unchecked because there is no DNA. The CDR3 covers 20 residues. Germline lookup yields CDR1 SGHKS and CDR2 YYEKEE (reference sequence). This CDR3 reads CASSLRTAVPFLSGANVLTF.

The CDR3 loop reads CSVPGQGYYEQYF. This chain joins TRBV29-1 and TRBJ2-7; TCRdb picks TRBD1, but there is no DNA to check that call. From germline, CDR1 is SQVTM and CDR2 ANQGSEA. The CDR3 consists of 13 residues.

The chain carries TRBV10-3 and TRBJ1-2; the TCRdb call, TRBD1, lacks DNA for checking. This CDR3 region has 15 residues. Germline-derived CDR1 and CDR2 are ENHRY and SYGVKD. The CDR3 protein is CAISEENRGEYGYTF.

The rearrangement links TRBV7-9 to TRBJ2-5; the D gene TCRdb calls, TRBD1, cannot be checked with no DNA. Germline CDR1 reads SEHNR; CDR2 reads FQNEAQ (reference sequence). The CDR3 loop spans 13 amino acids. This CDR3 is CASSRTVRETQYF.

This chain connects TRBV20-1 to TRBJ1-5; the D call of TRBD1 rests on TCRdb alone, since no DNA is present to check it. Looked up from germline, CDR1 is DFQATT and CDR2 is SNEGSKA (reference sequence). CDR3 size: 13 residues. CDR3 protein: CSATPGFNQPQHF.

The genes are TRBV29-1 and TRBJ2-1; absent DNA, TCRdb's TRBD1 call cannot be checked. Germline assignment: CDR1 SQVTM and CDR2 ANQGSEA. This CDR3 region has 12 residues. The CDR3 sequence: CSGGGLSNEQFF.

The chain recombines TRBV15 with TRBJ1-2. Germline values: CDR1 LNHNV, CDR2 YYDKDF (reference sequence). The CDR3 is 14 amino acids. CDR3 region: CATSRSGGSYGYTF.

The chain links TRBV7-9 to TRBJ1-1; TCRdb gives TRBD1 as the D gene, but with no DNA this cannot be confirmed. CDR1 is SEHNR and CDR2 is FQNEAQ in the germline V gene (reference sequence). CDR3 length equals 13 residues. The CDR3 is CASSPTAGTEAFF.

This chain links TRBV5-1 with TRBJ2-1. The CDR3 consists of 11 residues. CDR1 is SGHRS, CDR2 YFSETQ, per germline. CDR3 amino acids: CASSLGGWEFF.

The chain is built from TRBV7-9 and TRBJ2-1. There are 13 residues in the CDR3. Germline V gene lookup returns CDR1 SEHNR and CDR2 FQNEAQ (reference sequence). CDR3 region: CASSLQGINEQFF.

This chain joins TRBV27 and TRBJ2-3; lacking DNA, the TRBD1 call made by TCRdb goes unchecked. CDR1 is MNHEY and CDR2 is SMNVEV in the germline V gene (reference sequence). CDR3 size: 13 residues. The CDR3 spells CASSLPPGNTQYF.

The rearrangement joins TRBV5-1 to TRBJ2-7; TCRdb selects TRBD1, and the lack of DNA leaves this call unchecked. The CDR3 has 15 residues. Germline V CDR1 and CDR2: SGHRS, YFSETQ. The CDR3 region is CASSWTGGFSYEQYF.

The chain couples TRBV7-9 to TRBJ2-7. Germline V gives CDR1 SEHNR, CDR2 FQNEAQ (reference sequence). This CDR3 is 15 amino acids long. CDR3 sequence reads: CASSAGVTASYEQYF.

The CDR3 is CASSPDSFYEQFF. The chain joins TRBV7-9 to TRBJ2-1. Germline V lookup: CDR1 SEHNR, CDR2 FQNEAQ (reference sequence). CDR3 size: 13 residues.

This CDR3 is CASSTPTSGEYEQYF. The chain joins TRBV13 to TRBJ2-7; no DNA is available, so the TRBD2 call from TCRdb remains unchecked. Looked up from germline, CDR1 is PRHDT and CDR2 is FYEKMQ (reference sequence). The CDR3 runs to 15 residues.